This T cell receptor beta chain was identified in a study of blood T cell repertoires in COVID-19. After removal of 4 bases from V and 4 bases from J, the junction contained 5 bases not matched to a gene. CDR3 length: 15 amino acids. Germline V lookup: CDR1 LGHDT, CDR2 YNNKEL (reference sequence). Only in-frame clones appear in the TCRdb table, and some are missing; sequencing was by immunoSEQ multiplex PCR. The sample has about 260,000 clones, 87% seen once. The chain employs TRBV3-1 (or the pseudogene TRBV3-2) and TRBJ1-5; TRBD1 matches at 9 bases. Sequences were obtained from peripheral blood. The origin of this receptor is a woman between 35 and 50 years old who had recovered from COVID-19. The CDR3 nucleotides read TGTGCCAGCAGCCGGTCCGGGACAGGGAATCAGCCCCAGCATTTT. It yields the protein CASSRSGTGNQPQHF.